Below, 12 T cell receptor beta chains from the same sample are listed, as sequenced in a study of response to subunit inactivated influenza vaccine. Each CDR3 protein gets one entry after TCRdb re-called the RT-PCR reads with MiXCR. The sample contains some 500,000 distinct CDR3 sequences, roughly 23% of which appear only once. Here the sequenced sample was CD4+ T cells sorted from PBMCs, taken approximately 5 days after vaccination. The receptors here all came from a middle-aged man who received an inactivated influenza vaccine.

This clonotype was detected only a few times. The J gene is TRBJ2-7, the V gene TRBV5-1, with D hard to call. This CDR3 has 14 amino acids. V was cut by 4 bases and J by 2 bases, with 13 bases left in between. The germline V gene has CDR1 SGHRS and CDR2 YFSETQ. In DNA, the CDR3 is TGCGCCAGCAGCGACCGGGTTCCAACCTACGAGCAGTACTTC. The encoded protein is CASSDRVPTYEQYF.

The chain has TRBV11-1 and TRBJ2-3; D might be TRBD2 (7 bases). The length of the CDR3 is 18 residues. The germline gives CDR1 SGHAT, CDR2 FQDESV (reference sequence). The V gene lost 5 bases and the J gene lost 3 bases, with 24 bases spanning the gap. The CDR3 is CASSRPEGVAGWTDTQYF. The DNA for the CDR3 is TGTGCCAGCAGCCGCCCCGAGGGGGTAGCGGGTTGGACAGATACGCAGTATTTT.

The gene calls are TRBV12-3 or TRBV12-4 and TRBJ2-7; the match to TRBD2 covers 9 bases. The J segment lost 4 bases and the V segment lost 3 bases, leaving 10 bases of the junction unmatched. This CDR3 spans 16 amino acids. The CDR3 is CASSFSRGGHLYEQYF. CDR3 nucleotides: TGTGCCAGCAGTTTCTCGCGGGGGGGCCATCTTTACGAGCAGTACTTC.

The chain joins TRBV29-1 to TRBJ2-3, with D hard to call. The germline V and J ends were trimmed by 3 bases and 10 bases, with 8 bases remaining between them. Germline CDR1 and CDR2: SQVTM and ANQGSEA. This CDR3 is 10 amino acids long. As DNA, the CDR3 is TGCAGCGTTGACCCCTTTGCGCAGTATTTT. Its translation is CSVDPFAQYF.

The J gene is TRBJ2-1, the V gene TRBV7-3, with TRBD2 matching over 8 bases. V dropped 4 bases and J dropped 5; count of bases not matched to a gene: 4. The germline gives CDR1 SGHTA, CDR2 FQGTGA. The CDR3 totals 14 residues. CDR3 amino acids: CASSYGLADNEQFF. CDR3 DNA: TGTGCCAGCAGCTACGGACTAGCCGACAATGAGCAGTTCTTC. The variable domain in full, with the rest retrieved from reference TRBV7-3 and TRBJ2-1, is GAGVSQTPSNKVTEKGKYVELRCDPISGHTALYWYRQSLGQGPEFLIYFQGTGAADDSGLPNDRFFAVRPEGSVSTLKIQRTERGDSAVYLCASSYGLADNEQFFGPGTRLTVL.

The rearrangement links TRBV4-3 to TRBJ1-6, with 7 bases identical to TRBD1. V gave up 0 bases and J gave up 12 bases; unmatched junction bases: 11. The CDR3 has 16 amino acids. Germline lookup yields CDR1 LGHNA and CDR2 YSLEER. In DNA, the CDR3 is TGCGCCAGCAGCCAAGATCTCGGGACAGTCTCCCAACCCCTCCACTTT. It specifies CASSQDLGTVSQPLHF.

The V gene is TRBV6-1, the J gene TRBJ1-4, with 9 positions matching TRBD1. This CDR3 region has 16 residues. From germline, CDR1 is MNHNS and CDR2 SASEGT. Trimming removed 3 bases from V and 8 bases from J; junction bases left unmatched: 10. Here the CDR3 reads CASSDRGTGSGEKLFF. The CDR3 DNA follows: TGTGCCAGCAGTGACCGAGGGACAGGGTCGGGGGAAAAACTGTTTTTT.

The chain couples TRBV28 to TRBJ2-5; the D is unclear. Between the trimmed V and J ends, which lost 5 bases and 4 bases, there was a span of 8 bases. Germline CDR1 reads MDHEN; CDR2 reads SYDVKM. The CDR3 contains 12 residues. In DNA, the CDR3 is TGTGCCAGCAGTCGTCTCTCAGAGACCCAGTACTTC. Protein sequence: CASSRLSETQYF.

The rearrangement joins TRBV12-3 or TRBV12-4 to TRBJ2-5; 7 nucleotides agree with TRBD2. This CDR3 is 13 amino acids long. The ends lost 8 bases at V and 2 bases at J; junction bases unmatched: 5. The CDR3 loop is CASALGGQETQYF. The CDR3 nucleotides are TGTGCCAGCGCCTTGGGGGGGCAAGAGACCCAGTACTTC.

The V and J genes are TRBV12-3 or TRBV12-4 and TRBJ2-1, with 9 positions matching TRBD2. This CDR3 contains 14 residues. V shed 7 bases and J 5 bases; nucleotides not matched to a gene: 6. CDR3 nucleotide sequence: TGTGCCAGCACCATAGCGGGAGCAAACAATGAGCAGTTCTTC. As protein: CASTIAGANNEQFF.

The rearrangement uses TRBV10-3 and TRBJ2-3; D is unclear. This CDR3 spans 13 amino acids. The germline gives CDR1 ENHRY, CDR2 SYGVKD. With 4 bases removed from V and 6 bases from J, the gap between germline ends came to 11 bases. The CDR3 bases are TGTGCCATCAGTGCGAGCCTTAGGGATACGCAGTATTTT. The encoded protein is CAISASLRDTQYF.

In this sample, this clonotype turned up a few times. This chain uses TRBV4-3 with TRBJ1-1; D gene ambiguous. CDR1 and CDR2 from the germline V gene are LGHNA and YSLEER. V lost 0 bases to trimming and J lost 10 bases, with 18 bases between them. The CDR3 runs 15 residues. CDR3 DNA: TGCGCCAGCAGCCAAGATCATGTCACTCCAAAAGGAGCTTTCTTT. Protein: CASSQDHVTPKGAFF.